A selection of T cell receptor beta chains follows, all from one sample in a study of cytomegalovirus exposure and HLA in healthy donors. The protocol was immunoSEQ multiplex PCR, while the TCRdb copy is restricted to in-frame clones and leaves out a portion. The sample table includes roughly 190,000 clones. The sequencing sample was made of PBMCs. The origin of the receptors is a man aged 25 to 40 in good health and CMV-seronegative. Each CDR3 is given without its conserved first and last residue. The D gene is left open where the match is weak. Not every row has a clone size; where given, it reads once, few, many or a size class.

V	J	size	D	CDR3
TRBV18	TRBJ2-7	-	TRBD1	ASSPQPPGQGYSEQY
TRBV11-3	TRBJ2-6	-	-	ASSFRAPFNVLT
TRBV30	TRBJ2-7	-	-	AWSVSQGPLV
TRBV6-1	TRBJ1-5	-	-	ASKQSLDQPQH
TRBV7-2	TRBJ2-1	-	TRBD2	ASSVSGGEDEQF
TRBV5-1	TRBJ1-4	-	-	ASSLVSGSNEKLF
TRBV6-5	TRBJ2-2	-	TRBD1	ASSDRADTGELF
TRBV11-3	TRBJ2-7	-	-	ASSLGLSLEQSHEQY
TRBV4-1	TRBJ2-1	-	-	ASSRRQEQF
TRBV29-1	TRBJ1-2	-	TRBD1	SVERDRDGYT
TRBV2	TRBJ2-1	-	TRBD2	ASSQGLAGWNEQF
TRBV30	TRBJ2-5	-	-	AWSRQGGETQY
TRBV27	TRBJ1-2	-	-	ASSLTGTYGYA
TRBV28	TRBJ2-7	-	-	ASSFIRGKDYQHEQY
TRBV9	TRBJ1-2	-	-	ASSLPGGWGGYT
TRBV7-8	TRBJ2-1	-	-	ASSLAPSGQSSYNEQF
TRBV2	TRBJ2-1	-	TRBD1	ASSEQGLYNEQF
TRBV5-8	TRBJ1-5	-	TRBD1	ASSQYGQGSNQPQH
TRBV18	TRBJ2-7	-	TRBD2	ASSPRGRDYEQY
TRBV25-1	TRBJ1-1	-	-	ASSEYTEVRTEAF
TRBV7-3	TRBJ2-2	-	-	ASSLVRTNTGELF
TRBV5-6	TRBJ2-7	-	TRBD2	ASSLRTSGSYRQY
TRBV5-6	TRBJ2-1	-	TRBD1	ASTLGGQGYNEQF
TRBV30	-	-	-	AWSVSGNPYEQY
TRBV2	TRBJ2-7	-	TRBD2	ASSELGLAAYEQY
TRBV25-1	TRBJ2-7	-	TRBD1	ASSAGSDRGNYEQY
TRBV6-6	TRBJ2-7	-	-	ASGRQGSTYEQY
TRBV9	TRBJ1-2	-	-	ASTVRGEGGDGYT
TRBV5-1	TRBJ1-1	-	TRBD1	ASSLIRDRGNTEAF
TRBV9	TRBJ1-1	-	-	ASSAGTLTEAF
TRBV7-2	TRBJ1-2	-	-	ASSLVQESYGYT
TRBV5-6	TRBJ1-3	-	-	ASSPTGNSGNTIY
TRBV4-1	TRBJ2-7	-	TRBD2	ASSPLAGASYEQY
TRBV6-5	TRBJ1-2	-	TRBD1	ASSYEGQIYNGYT
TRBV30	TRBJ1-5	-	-	AWSFTGYQPQH
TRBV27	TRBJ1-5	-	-	ASSSGGGITGNQPQH
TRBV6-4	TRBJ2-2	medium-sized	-	ASRGTNTGELF
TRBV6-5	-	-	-	ASSYGAGRSSYEQY
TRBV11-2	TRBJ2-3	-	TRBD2	ASSLGLAGWTDTQY